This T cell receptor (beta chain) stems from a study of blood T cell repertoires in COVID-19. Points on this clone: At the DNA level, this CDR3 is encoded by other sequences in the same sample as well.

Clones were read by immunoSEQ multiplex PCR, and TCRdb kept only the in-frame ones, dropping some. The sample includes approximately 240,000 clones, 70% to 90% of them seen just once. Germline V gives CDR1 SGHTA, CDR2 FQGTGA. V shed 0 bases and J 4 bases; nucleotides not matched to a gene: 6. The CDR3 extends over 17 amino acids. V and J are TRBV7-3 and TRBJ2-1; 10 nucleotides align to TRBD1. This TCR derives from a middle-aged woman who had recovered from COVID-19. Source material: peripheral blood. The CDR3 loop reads CASSLTRGQGRYNEQFF. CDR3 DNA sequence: TGTGCCAGCAGCTTAACGCGGGGACAGGGGCGTTACAATGAGCAGTTCTTC.